Listed below are T cell receptor beta chains from one sample, sequenced in a study of T cells after somatic rescue of genetic block. Data came from immunoSEQ multiplex PCR; TCRdb stores just in-frame clones and leaves some out. The sample includes roughly 120,000 clones, about 93% of them seen just once. What was sequenced was peripheral blood mononuclear cells (PBMCs). These receptors were collected from a woman between 18 and 30 years old. CDR3s include the opening cysteine and the closing phenylalanine or tryptophan. D genes are given only for firm matches. Where a row states a size, it is once, few, many or the class of an expanded clone; other rows omit it.

clone size: once
J gene: TRBJ2-3
V gene: TRBV9
D gene: TRBD2
CDR3 DNA: TGTGCCAGCAGCCTAGCGGGGGGCCTCACAGATACGCAGTATTTT
CDR3 protein: CASSLAGGLTDTQYF

clone size: .
J gene: TRBJ2-6
V gene: TRBV25-1
D gene: .
CDR3 DNA: TGTGCCAGCAGTTTGAGGCTTGGGTCTGGGGCCAACGTCCTGACTTTC
CDR3 protein: CASSLRLGSGANVLTF

clone size: .
J gene: TRBJ1-5
V gene: TRBV27
D gene: TRBD1
CDR3 DNA: TGTGCCAGCCGAACCGGGACAGCATATCAGCCCCAGCATTTT
CDR3 protein: CASRTGTAYQPQHF

clone size: .
J gene: TRBJ2-5
V gene: TRBV5-1
D gene: .
CDR3 DNA: TGCGCCAGCAGCTTGGGGCAGGGTGGGGAGACCCAGTACTTC
CDR3 protein: CASSLGQGGETQYF

clone size: .
J gene: TRBJ2-1
V gene: TRBV6-5
D gene: TRBD2
CDR3 DNA: TGTGCCAGCAGCCATCGGGGGGACAATGAGCAGTTCTTC
CDR3 protein: CASSHRGDNEQFF

clone size: .
J gene: TRBJ1-2
V gene: TRBV6-1
D gene: .
CDR3 DNA: TGTGCCAGCAGGGACAGAGCTAACTATGGCTACACCTTC
CDR3 protein: CASRDRANYGYTF

clone size: .
J gene: TRBJ2-3
V gene: TRBV9
D gene: .
CDR3 DNA: TGTGCCAGCAGCGTAGAGGGAGATTACACAGATACGCAGTATTTT
CDR3 protein: CASSVEGDYTDTQYF

clone size: once
J gene: TRBJ2-2
V gene: TRBV6-5
D gene: .
CDR3 DNA: TGTGCCAGCACCCAGGGCCGGGGGCGAGGCGGGGAGCTGTTTTTT
CDR3 protein: CASTQGRGRGGELFF

clone size: .
J gene: TRBJ2-1
V gene: TRBV10-3
D gene: .
CDR3 DNA: TGTGCCATCAGTTCCGGGACCGACTACAATGAGCAGTTCTTC
CDR3 protein: CAISSGTDYNEQFF

clone size: .
J gene: TRBJ1-5
V gene: TRBV27
D gene: TRBD1
CDR3 DNA: TGTGCCAGCAGGTCGGGACAGTATAGCAATCAGCCCCAGCATTTT
CDR3 protein: CASRSGQYSNQPQHF

clone size: few
J gene: TRBJ1-1
V gene: TRBV9
D gene: .
CDR3 DNA: TGTGCCAGCAGCGAGTCGACGGGACCGAACACTGAAGCTTTCTTT
CDR3 protein: CASSESTGPNTEAFF

clone size: few
J gene: TRBJ2-3
V gene: TRBV6-4
D gene: TRBD2
CDR3 DNA: TGTGCCACCTCGACTAGCGGCACAGATACGCAGTATTTT
CDR3 protein: CATSTSGTDTQYF

clone size: .
J gene: TRBJ2-1
V gene: TRBV11-2
D gene: TRBD1
CDR3 DNA: TGTGCCAGCAGCTTCGGACAGGGGAGAGACTTGGGGGATGAGCAGTTCTTC
CDR3 protein: CASSFGQGRDLGDEQFF

clone size: .
J gene: TRBJ1-4
V gene: TRBV25-1
D gene: .
CDR3 DNA: .
CDR3 protein: CASSTSGGRGKLFF

clone size: once
J gene: TRBJ2-1
V gene: TRBV11-2
D gene: .
CDR3 DNA: .
CDR3 protein: CASSPLKVAGGSFF

clone size: .
J gene: TRBJ2-5
V gene: TRBV6-5
D gene: .
CDR3 DNA: TGTGCCAGCAGTGCCTCGACAGGAGTTGAGACCCAGTACTTC
CDR3 protein: CASSASTGVETQYF

clone size: .
J gene: TRBJ1-1
V gene: TRBV7-3
D gene: .
CDR3 DNA: TGTGCCAGCAGCTTACAGGGACACACTGAAGCTTTCTTT
CDR3 protein: CASSLQGHTEAFF

clone size: .
J gene: TRBJ1-1
V gene: TRBV4-3
D gene: .
CDR3 DNA: TGCGCCAGCAGCCAAGAAGGGAGGGGCACTGAAGCTTTCTTT
CDR3 protein: CASSQEGRGTEAFF

clone size: .
J gene: TRBJ2-7
V gene: TRBV7-8
D gene: TRBD1
CDR3 DNA: TGTGCCAGCAGCTTAAAGTTTCGGGACAGAGCCTACGAGCAGTACTTC
CDR3 protein: CASSLKFRDRAYEQYF

clone size: .
J gene: TRBJ2-5
V gene: TRBV11-3
D gene: .
CDR3 DNA: TGTGCCAGCAGCTTACAGGGGGGAGAGACCCAGTACTTC
CDR3 protein: CASSLQGGETQYF

clone size: .
J gene: TRBJ2-7
V gene: TRBV27
D gene: TRBD1
CDR3 DNA: TGTGCCAGCAGACTGGGGACAGGGAACCACGAGCAGTACTTC
CDR3 protein: CASRLGTGNHEQYF

clone size: .
J gene: TRBJ1-2
V gene: TRBV6-1
D gene: .
CDR3 DNA: TGTGCCAGCAGCCCCCCAAGAAACTATGGCTACACCTTC
CDR3 protein: CASSPPRNYGYTF

clone size: .
J gene: TRBJ2-5
V gene: TRBV5-5
D gene: .
CDR3 DNA: TGTGCCAGCAGCTTGTACAGGACCGAGACCCAGTACTTC
CDR3 protein: CASSLYRTETQYF

clone size: .
J gene: TRBJ1-1
V gene: TRBV5-8
D gene: .
CDR3 DNA: TGTGCCAGCAGCTTTATTCAGAACACTGAAGCTTTCTTT
CDR3 protein: CASSFIQNTEAFF

clone size: .
J gene: TRBJ2-2
V gene: TRBV30
D gene: .
CDR3 DNA: TGTGCCTGGAGTGTTGGTGGATTTAGCGGGGAGCTGTTTTTT
CDR3 protein: CAWSVGGFSGELFF

clone size: .
J gene: TRBJ1-1
V gene: TRBV6-1
D gene: .
CDR3 DNA: TGTGCCAGCAGGAGTTACAGTACGGGGACGCTTCTCTTT
CDR3 protein: CASRSYSTGTLLF

clone size: .
J gene: TRBJ2-1
V gene: TRBV9
D gene: .
CDR3 DNA: TGTGCCAGCAGCGGGCGACAATCACACGGCTCCTACAATGAGCAGTTCTTC
CDR3 protein: CASSGRQSHGSYNEQFF

clone size: .
J gene: TRBJ1-1
V gene: TRBV7-9
D gene: .
CDR3 DNA: TGTGCCAGCAGCTTAGTGTCAGGGAGAAACACTGAAGCTTTCTTT
CDR3 protein: CASSLVSGRNTEAFF

clone size: .
J gene: TRBJ2-3
V gene: TRBV7-9
D gene: .
CDR3 DNA: TGTGCCAGCAGCTTAGGTTTCCCAGATACGCAGTATTTT
CDR3 protein: CASSLGFPDTQYF

clone size: .
J gene: TRBJ2-2
V gene: TRBV18
D gene: .
CDR3 DNA: TGTGCCAGCGGGCCTCCGACGGCTGGGGAGCTGTTTTTT
CDR3 protein: CASGPPTAGELFF

clone size: .
J gene: TRBJ1-3
V gene: TRBV7-9
D gene: .
CDR3 DNA: TGTGCCAGCAGCTTAGCCCCTGGAAACACCATATATTTT
CDR3 protein: CASSLAPGNTIYF

clone size: .
J gene: TRBJ2-7
V gene: TRBV28
D gene: .
CDR3 DNA: TGTGCCAGCAGCGCGCCTGGGACGATCTCCTACGAGCAGTACTTC
CDR3 protein: CASSAPGTISYEQYF

clone size: .
J gene: TRBJ2-1
V gene: TRBV6-5
D gene: TRBD2
CDR3 DNA: TGTGCCAGCACCTTACAGACTAGCGGGGGCTGGGAGCAGTTCTTC
CDR3 protein: CASTLQTSGGWEQFF

clone size: .
J gene: TRBJ1-3
V gene: TRBV9
D gene: .
CDR3 DNA: TGTGCCAGCAGCGTAGCTGACTACTCTGGAAACACCATATATTTT
CDR3 protein: CASSVADYSGNTIYF

clone size: .
J gene: TRBJ1-1
V gene: TRBV10-2
D gene: TRBD1
CDR3 DNA: TGCGCCAGCAGAGGTGAGGGACAGGCACATTACACTGAAGCTTTCTTT
CDR3 protein: CASRGEGQAHYTEAFF

clone size: .
J gene: TRBJ1-3
V gene: TRBV10-3
D gene: .
CDR3 DNA: TGTGCCATCAGTGAGTCTGGCTACTCTGGAAACACCATATATTTT
CDR3 protein: CAISESGYSGNTIYF